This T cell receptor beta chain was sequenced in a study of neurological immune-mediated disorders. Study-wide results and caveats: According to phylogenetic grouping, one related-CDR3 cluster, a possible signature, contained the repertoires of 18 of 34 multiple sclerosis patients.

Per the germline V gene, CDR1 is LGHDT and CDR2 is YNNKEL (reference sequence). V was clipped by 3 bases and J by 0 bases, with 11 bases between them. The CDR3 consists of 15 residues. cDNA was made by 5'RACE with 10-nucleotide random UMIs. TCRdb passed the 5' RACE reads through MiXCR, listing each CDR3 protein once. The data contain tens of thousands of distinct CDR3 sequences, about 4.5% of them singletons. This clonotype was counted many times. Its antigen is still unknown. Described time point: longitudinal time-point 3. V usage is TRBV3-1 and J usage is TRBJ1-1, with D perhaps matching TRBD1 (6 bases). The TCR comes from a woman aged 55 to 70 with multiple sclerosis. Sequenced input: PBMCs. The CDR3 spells CASSQRGHLNTEAFF. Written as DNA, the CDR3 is TGTGCCAGCAGCCAGAGGGGACATTTGAACACTGAAGCTTTCTTT.